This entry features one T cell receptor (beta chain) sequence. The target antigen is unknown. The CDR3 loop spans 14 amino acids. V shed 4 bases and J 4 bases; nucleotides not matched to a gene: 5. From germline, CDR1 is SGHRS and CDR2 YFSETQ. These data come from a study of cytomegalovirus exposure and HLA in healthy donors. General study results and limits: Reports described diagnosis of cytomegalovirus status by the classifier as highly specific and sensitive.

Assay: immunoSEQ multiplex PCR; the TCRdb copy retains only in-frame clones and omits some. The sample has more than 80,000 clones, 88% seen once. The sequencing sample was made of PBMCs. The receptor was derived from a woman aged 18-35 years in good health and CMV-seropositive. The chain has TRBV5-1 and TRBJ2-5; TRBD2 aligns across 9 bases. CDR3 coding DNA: TGCGCCAGCAGCCCTTCGCGGGGGGGAGAGACCCAGTACTTC. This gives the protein CASSPSRGGETQYF.